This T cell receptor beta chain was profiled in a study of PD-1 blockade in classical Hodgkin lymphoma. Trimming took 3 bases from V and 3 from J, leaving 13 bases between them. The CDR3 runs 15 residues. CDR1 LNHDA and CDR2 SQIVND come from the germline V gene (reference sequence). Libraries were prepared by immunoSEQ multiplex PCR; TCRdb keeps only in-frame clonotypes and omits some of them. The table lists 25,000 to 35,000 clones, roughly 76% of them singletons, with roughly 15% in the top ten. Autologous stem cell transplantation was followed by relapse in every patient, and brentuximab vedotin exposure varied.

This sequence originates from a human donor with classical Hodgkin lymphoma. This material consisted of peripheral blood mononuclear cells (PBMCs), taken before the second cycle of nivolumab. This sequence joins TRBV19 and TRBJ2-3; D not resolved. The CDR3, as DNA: TGTGCCAGTAGTATTTCACTCGAAGGGACAGATACGCAGTATTTT. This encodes CASSISLEGTDTQYF.